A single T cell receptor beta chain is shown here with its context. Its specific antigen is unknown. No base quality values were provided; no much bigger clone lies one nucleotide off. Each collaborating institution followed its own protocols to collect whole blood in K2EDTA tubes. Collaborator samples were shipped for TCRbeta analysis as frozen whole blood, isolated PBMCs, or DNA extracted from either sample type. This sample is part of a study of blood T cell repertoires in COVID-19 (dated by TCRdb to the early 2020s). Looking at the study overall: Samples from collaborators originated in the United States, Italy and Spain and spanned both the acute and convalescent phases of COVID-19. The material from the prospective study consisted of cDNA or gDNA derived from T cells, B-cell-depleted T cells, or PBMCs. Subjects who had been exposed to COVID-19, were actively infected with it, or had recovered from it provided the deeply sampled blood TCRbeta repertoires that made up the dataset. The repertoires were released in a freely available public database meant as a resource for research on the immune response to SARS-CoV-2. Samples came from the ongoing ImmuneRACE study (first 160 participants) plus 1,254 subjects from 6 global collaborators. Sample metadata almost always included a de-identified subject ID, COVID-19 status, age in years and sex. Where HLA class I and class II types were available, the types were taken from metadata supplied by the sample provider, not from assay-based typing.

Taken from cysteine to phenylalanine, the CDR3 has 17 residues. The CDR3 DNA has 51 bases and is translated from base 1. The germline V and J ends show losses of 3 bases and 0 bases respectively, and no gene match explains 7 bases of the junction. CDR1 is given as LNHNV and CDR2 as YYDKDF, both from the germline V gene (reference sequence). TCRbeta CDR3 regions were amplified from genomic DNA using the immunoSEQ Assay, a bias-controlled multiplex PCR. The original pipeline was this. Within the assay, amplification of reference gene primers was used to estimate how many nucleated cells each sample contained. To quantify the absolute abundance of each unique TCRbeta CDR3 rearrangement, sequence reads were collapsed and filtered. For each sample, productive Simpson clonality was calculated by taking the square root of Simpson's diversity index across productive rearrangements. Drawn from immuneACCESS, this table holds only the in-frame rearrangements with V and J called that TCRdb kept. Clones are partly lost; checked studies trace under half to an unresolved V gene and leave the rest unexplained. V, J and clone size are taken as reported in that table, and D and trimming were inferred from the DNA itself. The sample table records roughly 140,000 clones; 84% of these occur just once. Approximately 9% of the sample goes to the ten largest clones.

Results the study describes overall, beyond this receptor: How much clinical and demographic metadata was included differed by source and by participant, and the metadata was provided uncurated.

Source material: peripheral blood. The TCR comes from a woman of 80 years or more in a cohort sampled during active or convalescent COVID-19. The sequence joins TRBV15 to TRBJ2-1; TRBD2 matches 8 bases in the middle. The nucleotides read TGTGCCACCAGCAGGGGACGACTAGCGAGCTCCTACAATGAGCAGTTCTTC. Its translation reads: CATSRGRLASSYNEQFF.